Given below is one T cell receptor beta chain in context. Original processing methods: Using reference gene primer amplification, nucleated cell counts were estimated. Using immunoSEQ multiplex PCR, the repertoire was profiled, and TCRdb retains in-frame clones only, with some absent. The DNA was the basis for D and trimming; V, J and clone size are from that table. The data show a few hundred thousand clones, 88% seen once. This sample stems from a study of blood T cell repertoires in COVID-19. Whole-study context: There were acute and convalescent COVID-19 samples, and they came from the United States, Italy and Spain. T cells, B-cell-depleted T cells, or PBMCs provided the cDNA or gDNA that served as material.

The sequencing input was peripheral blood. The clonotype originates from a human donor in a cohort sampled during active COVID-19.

DNA of the CDR3: TGTGCCAGCAGCTTAGAAGCTCCCTACGAGCAGTACTTC. Translated, it gives CASSLEAPYEQYF. The chain uses TRBV7-2 and TRBJ2-7, with unresolved D. This CDR3 has 13 residues. CDR1 is SGHTA and CDR2 is FQGNSA in the germline V gene. Trimming cost V 1 base and J 2 bases, with 6 bases left between them.